This TCR beta chain was sequenced in a study of technical replicates of blood from a handful of donors. V shed 0 bases, J shed 5 bases, and the junction held 6 bases outside the gene matches. Germline assignment: CDR1 LNHNV and CDR2 YYDKDF (reference sequence). This CDR3 region has 15 residues. Sequencing used immunoSEQ multiplex PCR; TCRdb keeps in-frame clones, though not all of them. The data hold approximately 75,000 clones, with around 97% observed a single time. Source material: T cells isolated from PBMCs. The origin of this receptor is a human donor in good health. The J gene is TRBJ2-5, the V gene TRBV15, with 7 bases fitting TRBD2. The CDR3 loop reads CATSREGGSQETQYF. The DNA of the CDR3 is TGTGCCACCAGCAGAGAAGGCGGGAGTCAGGAGACCCAGTACTTC.